The sequence of this T cell receptor beta chain was determined in a study of shared clonotypes between healthy human individuals. Study outcomes and limitations: Across subsets, estimated richness was generally greater for naive than for memory populations.

To note about this clone: Its target is unknown.

Original methodology: Junction-only immunoSEQ data arrived without quality scores, meaning filtering differed. The data were produced by immunoSEQ multiplex PCR, yet TCRdb's version contains in-frame clones alone and is incomplete. Clone size and V and J calls were adopted from that table, with D and trimming inferred from the DNA. The table lists some 500,000 clones, 90% to 97% of them singletons. The sequenced material came from naive CD4+ T cells sorted from blood. Subset meaning: CD45RA+ positively selected. The sequence was collected from a woman in her 30s in good health.

The CDR3 reads CASSDYEQYF. CDR3 coding DNA: TGCGCCAGCAGCGACTACGAGCAGTACTTC. The rearrangement joins TRBV5-1 to TRBJ2-7; no firm D call. Trimming took off 4 bases at V and 3 bases at J, with 2 bases between the two ends. This CDR3 has 10 residues. Germline loops: CDR1 SGHRS, CDR2 YFSETQ.